The 7 T cell receptor beta chains presented below share a single source sample, sequenced in a study of identical twins. In TCRdb, the 5' RACE reads were re-called with MiXCR into one record per CDR3 protein. The table lists around 1.7 million distinct CDR3 sequences, about 32% of them singletons, with under 0.35% in the top ten. Material: cord blood. The receptors were gathered from a newborn girl in good health.

This clonotype has a handful of counts. V is TRBV29-1 and J is TRBJ1-1; D unresolved. CDR3 length: 11 residues. Germline CDR1 SQVTM, CDR2 ANQGSEA. V was shortened by 7 bases and J by 1 base, with 7 bases between the two germline ends. The CDR3 reads CSGEGNTEAFF. The CDR3 nucleotides read TGCAGCGGCGAAGGGAACACTGAAGCTTTCTTT.

The count of this clonotype is one. At one end the junction does not follow the germline gene, possibly because of a read error. V and J are TRBV5-1 and TRBJ1-1, with 8 positions matching TRBD1. Germline V gene data show CDR1 as SGHRS and CDR2 as YFSETQ. There are 16 residues in the CDR3. CDR3 nucleotides: TGCGTCAGCAGCCCGACAGGGGAGCGGCCAAACCCTGAAGCTTTCTTT. This codes for CVSSPTGERPNPEAFF.

The genes are TRBV28 and TRBJ1-5; weak D call: TRBD1 (6 bases). CDR1 and CDR2 from the germline V gene are MDHEN and SYDVKM. This CDR3 region has 14 residues. The germline V and J ends were trimmed by 6 bases and 4 bases, with 13 bases remaining between them. This CDR3 reads CASRWDTLNQPQHF. CDR3 DNA sequence: TGTGCCAGCAGATGGGACACCTTAAATCAGCCCCAGCATTTT.

V usage is TRBV7-9 and J usage is TRBJ2-3; D remains ambiguous. CDR1 is SEHNR, CDR2 FQNEAQ, per germline (reference sequence). The CDR3 covers 12 residues. V was trimmed by 5 bases and J by 6 bases, leaving 9 bases between them. The CDR3 reads CASSGLEDTQYF. CDR3 in DNA: TGTGCCAGCAGCGGCCTTGAGGATACGCAGTATTTT.

This chain uses TRBV3-1 with TRBJ2-5, with D perhaps matching TRBD1 or TRBD2 (5 bases each). V lost 1 base to trimming and J lost 7 bases, with 19 bases between them. Germline V gives CDR1 LGHDT, CDR2 YNNKEL (reference sequence). This CDR3 is built from 16 residues. The CDR3 here is CASSQAGTPTFSTQYF. DNA for the CDR3: TGTGCCAGCAGCCAAGCCGGGACCCCGACCTTTTCGACCCAGTACTTC.

This chain links TRBV2 with TRBJ1-2; 8 bases agree with TRBD1. Germline CDR1 and CDR2: SNHLY and FYNNEI. This CDR3 spans 14 amino acids. The V segment lost 8 bases and the J segment 12 bases; nucleotides outside the gene matches: 17. CDR3 DNA: TGTGCCAGCGACCCTCTCTCCGACAGGGGCCCTGACACCTTC. It translates to CASDPLSDRGPDTF.

This clonotype has only a few counts. V is TRBV28 and J is TRBJ2-4; 10 bases align to TRBD2. Near its end, the DNA agrees better with TRBJ2-7, so the J call may be wrong. The germline V gene encodes CDR1 MDHEN and CDR2 SYDVKM. This CDR3 has 17 residues. CDR3 DNA: TGTGCCAGCAGTTCTTTGGTGGAGCGGGAGGGCCGCTACGAGCAGTACTTC. Protein product: CASSSLVEREGRYEQYF.